The 10 T cell receptor beta chains reported below all come from one sample, sequenced in a study of T cell repertoires and HLA-DP antigens. What these receptors recognize is not known. Assay: immunoSEQ multiplex PCR; the TCRdb copy retains only in-frame clones and omits some. This sample has about 110,000 clones; more than 85% occur once, and the top ten carry about 0.3%. Material: CD4+ T cells from PBMCs. The receptor source for this set is a woman under 30 in good health and CMV-seronegative.

The chain links TRBV28 to TRBJ1-2; 9 positions match TRBD1. After removal of 4 bases from V and 5 bases from J, the junction contained 5 bases not matched to a gene. CDR1 is MDHEN, CDR2 SYDVKM, per germline. CDR3 size: 14 residues. In DNA form, the CDR3 reads TGTGCCAGCAGTTCACCGGGACAGGGTTATGGCTACACCTTC. This gives the protein CASSSPGQGYGYTF.

V and J are TRBV28 and TRBJ1-5, with 7 bases matching TRBD1. The CDR3 length is 15 residues. V trimming: 6 bases; J trimming: 3 bases; junction bases outside the gene matches: 8. CDR1 MDHEN and CDR2 SYDVKM come from the germline V gene. CDR3 in DNA: TGTGCCAGCAGCAAGACTCAGGGGGTCAATCAGCCCCAGCATTTT. The encoded protein is CASSKTQGVNQPQHF.

The chain employs TRBV11-3 and TRBJ2-3; maybe TRBD2 (5 bases). Germline V gene data show CDR1 as SGHNT and CDR2 as YENEEA. This CDR3 has 12 amino acids. In DNA, the CDR3 is TGTGCGTTCCGTAGCCGGGAAAATACGCAGTATTTT. Encoded protein: CAFRSRENTQYF. Combining the CDR3 with reference TRBV11-3 and TRBJ2-3 gives the whole variable domain EAGVVQSPRYKIIEKKQPVAFWCNPISGHNTLYWYLQNLGQGPELLIRYENEEAVDDSQLPKDRFSAERLKGVDSTLKIQPAELGDSAVYLCAFRSRENTQYFGPGTRLTVL.

The V gene is TRBV28, the J gene TRBJ2-7, with 12 nucleotides matching TRBD2. Per the germline V gene, CDR1 is MDHEN and CDR2 is SYDVKM. The CDR3 runs 15 residues. The ends lost 5 bases at V and 5 bases at J; junction bases unmatched: 7. CDR3 nucleotide sequence: TGTGCCAGCAGTGGGTGGACTAGCGGGAAGGACGAGCAGTACTTC. Protein: CASSGWTSGKDEQYF.

This chain links TRBV29-1 with TRBJ1-1, with unresolved D. This CDR3 contains 11 residues. Trimming took 3 bases from V and 9 from J, leaving 11 bases between them. Germline CDR1 and CDR2: SQVTM and ANQGSEA. The CDR3 DNA is TGCAGCGTTGACCTTCTAGGGAAAGCTTTCTTT. Amino acids: CSVDLLGKAFF.

This sequence joins TRBV7-2 and TRBJ1-3; the D is unclear. Germline-derived CDR1 and CDR2 are SGHTA and FQGNSA. The CDR3 totals 13 residues. Between the trimmed V and J ends, which lost 2 bases and 3 bases, there was a span of 5 bases. The CDR3 loop is CASSLNSGNTIYF. The CDR3 DNA reads as TGTGCCAGCAGCTTAAACAGTGGAAACACCATATATTTT.

The CDR3 sequence: CASSDRGNTIYF. The CDR3 DNA is TGTGCCAGCAGTGATCGGGGAAACACCATATATTTT. V usage is TRBV6-1 and J usage is TRBJ1-3; D uncertain. Trimming removed 3 bases from V and 4 bases from J, with 4 bases in between. The CDR3 is 12 amino acids. The germline V gene has CDR1 MNHNS and CDR2 SASEGT.

The gene calls are TRBV5-1 and TRBJ1-1; D possibly corresponds to TRBD1 (6 bases). V was trimmed by 4 bases and J by 1 base, leaving 8 bases between them. In germline, CDR1 is SGHRS, CDR2 YFSETQ. CDR3 length: 13 amino acids. In DNA, the CDR3 is TGCGCCAGCAGCAAGGGGGGGAACACTGAAGCTTTCTTT. As protein: CASSKGGNTEAFF.

V is TRBV15 and J is TRBJ1-5; the D is unclear. The CDR3 runs 15 residues. The germline V gene has CDR1 LNHNV and CDR2 YYDKDF (reference sequence). V gave up 1 base and J gave up 0 bases, with 7 bases separating them. For the CDR3, the DNA is TGTGCCACCAGCAGAGTCGGATATAGCAATCAGCCCCAGCATTTT. It yields the protein CATSRVGYSNQPQHF.

The chain combines TRBV29-1 with TRBJ2-3; TRBD1 matches 9 bases. With V trimmed by 7 bases and J by 1 base, 3 bases remained unmatched. The V gene's germline CDR1 is SQVTM and CDR2 ANQGSEA. This CDR3 is built from 13 residues. The CDR3: CSADRGGTDTQYF. CDR3 nucleotides: TGCAGCGCCGACAGGGGGGGCACAGATACGCAGTATTTT.